Detailed here is one TCR beta chain. These data originate in a study of blood T cell repertoires in COVID-19. Overall study: T cells, B-cell-depleted T cells, or PBMCs supplied cDNA or gDNA.

Authors' methods: Amplification of reference gene primers was used by the study to estimate nucleated cell counts. TCRdb's copy holds only in-frame clones and misses some; the assay was immunoSEQ multiplex PCR. The V and J calls and clone size are taken from that table; D and trimming were inferred from the DNA. The repertoire holds 150,000 or so clones, roughly four fifths seen once, with around 12% in the top ten. In Cohort 3, a recovered donor had either two negative PCRs, clearance, or symptom resolution. Trimming cost V 4 bases and J 5 bases; bases outside gene matches: 5. CDR3 size: 13 residues. The V gene's germline CDR1 is SGHNT and CDR2 YYREEE (reference sequence).

The sequence derives from a man aged 45-65 years who had recovered from COVID-19. V is TRBV5-4 and J is TRBJ1-1; TRBD1 matches at 7 bases. Sample: PBMCs or T cells enriched from blood (not recorded which). The chain's CDR3 is CASSPRGFTEAFF. The CDR3 nucleotides read TGTGCCAGCAGCCCCAGGGGGTTTACTGAAGCTTTCTTT. The whole variable domain, remainder taken from reference TRBV5-4 and TRBJ1-1, is ETGVTQSPTHLIKTRGQQVTLRCSSQSGHNTVSWYQQALGQGPQFIFQYYREEENGRGNFPPRFSGLQFPNYSSELNVNALELDDSALYLCASSPRGFTEAFFGQGTRLTVV.